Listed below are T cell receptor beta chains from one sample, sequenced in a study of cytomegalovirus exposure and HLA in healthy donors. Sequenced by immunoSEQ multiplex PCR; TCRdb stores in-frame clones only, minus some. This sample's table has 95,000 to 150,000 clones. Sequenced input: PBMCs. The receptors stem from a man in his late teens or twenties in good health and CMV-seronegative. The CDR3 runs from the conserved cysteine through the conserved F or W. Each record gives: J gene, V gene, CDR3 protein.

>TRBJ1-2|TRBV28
CASRTGGAGGYTF
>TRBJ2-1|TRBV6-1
CASSENSGINEQFF
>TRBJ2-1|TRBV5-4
CASSLRSGIHNNEQFF
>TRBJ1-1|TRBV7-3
CASSRRGSTEAFF
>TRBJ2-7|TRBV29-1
CSVERGRGGAYEQYF
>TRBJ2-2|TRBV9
CASSVALGTSGGASGTGELFF
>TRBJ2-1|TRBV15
CATSSSQGSNIGNEQFF
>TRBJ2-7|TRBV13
CASSLALTSGRYEQYF
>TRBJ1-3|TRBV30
CAWSKGDSGNTIYF
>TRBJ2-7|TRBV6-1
CASSKGLAGYEQYF
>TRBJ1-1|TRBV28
CASSGPRGLTNTEAFF
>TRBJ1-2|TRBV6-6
CASMPAGVGYTF
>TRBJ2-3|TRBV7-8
CASTPGLAGITDTQYF
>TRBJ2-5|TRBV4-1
CASSPQGLNRGSIGTQYF
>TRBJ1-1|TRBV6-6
CASSYSTGNTEAFF
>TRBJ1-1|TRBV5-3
CARSLGTGLSTEAFF
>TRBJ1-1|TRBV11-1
CASSLLGQGHTEAFF
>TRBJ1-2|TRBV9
CASSGGALQTF
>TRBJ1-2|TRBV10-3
CATSGQLYGYTF
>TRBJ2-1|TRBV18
CASSPLGINNEQFF
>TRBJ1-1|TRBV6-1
CASTPTDRVTEAFF
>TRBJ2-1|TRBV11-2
CASSSDGLAGVDEQFF
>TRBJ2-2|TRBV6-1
CASSTAGQGTGELFF
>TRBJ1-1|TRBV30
CACEGVIEAFF
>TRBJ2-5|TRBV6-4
CASSPTSGGSVTQYF
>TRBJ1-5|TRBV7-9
CASSTEKANQPQHF
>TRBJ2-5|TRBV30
CAWSVRGTTRETQYF
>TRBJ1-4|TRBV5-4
CASSLGGTGYEKLFF
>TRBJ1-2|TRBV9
CASSEPPLANYGYTF
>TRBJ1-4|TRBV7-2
CASSPRPTGDGEKLFF
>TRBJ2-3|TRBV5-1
CASSLVSGADTQYF
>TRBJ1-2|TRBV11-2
CASSFQRASYGYTF
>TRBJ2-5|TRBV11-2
CASSLGGGPQETQYF
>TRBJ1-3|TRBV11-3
CASSWGQGTGNTIYF
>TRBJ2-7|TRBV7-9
CASSLVQGGNEQYF
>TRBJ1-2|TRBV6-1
CASSERDSYGYTF
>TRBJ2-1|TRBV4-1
CASSHDATIPYNEQFF
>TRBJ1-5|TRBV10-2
CASSAGTGYSNQPQHF
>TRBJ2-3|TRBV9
CASSPSGAGGLTDTQYF
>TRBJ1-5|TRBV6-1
CASSEGGTNQPQHF
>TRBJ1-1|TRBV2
CASRGEGWDYPEAFF
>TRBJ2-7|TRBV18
CASSPQIHSTSYEQYF